Reported below is one TCR beta chain. A second PCR of 7 to 11 cycles used a sample-barcoded 5' primer and a J-beta primer mix. TCRdb called the 5' RACE reads again in MiXCR, with one record for every CDR3 protein. The sample carries more than 650,000 distinct CDR3 sequences, 22% recorded once. The data stem from a study of blood T cells in healthy people across ages. V was clipped by 3 bases and J by 5 bases, with 14 bases between them. This CDR3 spans 15 amino acids. The sequence was obtained from a man aged 65 to 85 in good health. J is TRBJ2-1 and V is TRBV12-3 or TRBV12-4; D call uncertain. The sequenced material came from blood. Here the CDR3 reads CASSFRTTPNNEQFF. In nucleotides, the CDR3 is TGTGCCAGCAGTTTTAGGACCACTCCGAACAATGAGCAGTTCTTC.